These 18 T cell receptor beta chains originate from one sample sequenced in a study of cytomegalovirus exposure and HLA in healthy donors (dated by TCRdb to 2017 to 2019). The method was the immunoSEQ multiplex PCR assay. The multiplex PCR relied on a mix of 60 forward primers for TCR Vbeta segments and 13 reverse primers for TCR Jbeta segments. Not all clones reach the TCRdb copy of this immuneACCESS table, which keeps in-frame sequences only. Checked studies attribute under half of the gap to unresolved V genes and leave the rest unexplained. Recorded for this sample are around 78,000 clones; 65% to 80% of them occurred a single time. The ten biggest clones cover over 8.5% of the sample. The sequencing input was PBMCs. The receptors shown here come from a woman aged 40 to 50 in good health and CMV-seropositive.

V usage is TRBV4-3 and J usage is TRBJ1-2, with 9 bases identical to TRBD1. CDR3 size: 16 residues. V was clipped by 2 bases and J by 4 bases; unmatched bases: 8. The V gene's germline CDR1 is LGHNA and CDR2 YSLEER. In nucleotides, the CDR3 is TGCGCCAGCAGCCAATCCCCGGGACAGGGTTTCTATGGCTACACCTTC. It translates to CASSQSPGQGFYGYTF.

CDR3 sequence (DNA): TGTGCCAGCAGCTTAGGGGGGGGGAGCGGGAGTGGCTCACCCCTCCACTTT. Translating it yields CASSLGGGSGSGSPLHF. The rearrangement joins TRBV7-2 to TRBJ1-6, with TRBD1 as a possible D gene (5 bases). Trimming took off 1 base at V and 10 bases at J, with 20 bases between the two ends. Germline V gives CDR1 SGHTA, CDR2 FQGNSA. This CDR3 region has 17 residues.

This chain links TRBV28 with TRBJ2-7; 11 positions agree with TRBD2. CDR3 length: 16 amino acids. V lost 1 base and J lost 3; bases outside the gene matches: 5. The germline gives CDR1 MDHEN, CDR2 SYDVKM. Written as DNA, the CDR3 is TGTGCCAGCAGTTTATTGGGTACTAGCGGGAGCTACGAGCAGTACTTC. Translating it yields CASSLLGTSGSYEQYF.

The V gene is TRBV7-9, the J gene TRBJ1-1; weak D call: TRBD1 (5 bases). Trimming removed 1 base from V and 6 bases from J, with 6 bases in between. The germline V gene has CDR1 SEHNR and CDR2 FQNEAQ (reference sequence). The CDR3 runs to 12 residues. The DNA of the CDR3 is TGTGCCAGCAGCTTAGGGGGCCCTGAAGCTTTCTTT. It encodes CASSLGGPEAFF.

V usage is TRBV6-6 and J usage is TRBJ1-1; D remains ambiguous. CDR1 MNHNY and CDR2 SVGAGI come from the germline V gene (reference sequence). The CDR3 contains 13 residues. V shed 2 bases and J shed 3 bases, with 7 bases lying between them. CDR3 sequence: CASSYGGDTEAFF. DNA of the CDR3: TGTGCCAGCAGTTACGGCGGTGACACTGAAGCTTTCTTT.

This clone was counted a single time. The genes are TRBV19 and TRBJ1-5; D gene unclear. The CDR3 is 13 residues long. V was clipped by 3 bases and J by 7 bases, with 10 bases between them. Germline CDR1 reads LNHDA; CDR2 reads SQIVND (reference sequence). Here the CDR3 reads CASSIDILQPQHF. In DNA form, the CDR3 reads TGTGCCAGTAGTATTGACATTCTCCAGCCCCAGCATTTT.

This clone was seen only a few times. The rearrangement uses TRBV5-1 and TRBJ1-4; D is possibly TRBD1 (6 bases). Germline loops: CDR1 SGHRS, CDR2 YFSETQ. The CDR3 consists of 15 residues. V was trimmed by 0 bases and J by 4 bases, leaving 10 bases between them. CDR3 residues: CASSLARGGNEKLFF. CDR3 coding DNA: TGCGCCAGCAGCTTGGCCAGGGGCGGTAATGAAAAACTGTTTTTT.

V is TRBV5-1 and J is TRBJ1-2; 8 bases line up with TRBD1. Per germline, CDR1 SGHRS and CDR2 YFSETQ. The CDR3 is 15 amino acids. Unmatched junction bases numbered 12, after V lost 7 bases and J lost 4 bases. As DNA, the CDR3 is TGCGCCAGCGCCGATCAGGGGGCCCCCGGCTATGGCTACACCTTC. This translates into CASADQGAPGYGYTF.

The chain carries TRBV29-1 and TRBJ1-2, with TRBD1 as a possible D gene (5 bases). V was pared by 6 bases and J by 3 bases, with 11 bases between. CDR3 length: 12 residues. CDR1 is SQVTM, CDR2 ANQGSEA, per germline. The CDR3 coding sequence is TGCAGCGTACCCGACAGACACTATGGCTACACCTTC. It codes for CSVPDRHYGYTF. Complete variable domain (other parts from reference TRBV29-1 and TRBJ1-2): SAVISQKPSRDICQRGTSLTIQCQVDSQVTMMFWYRQQPGQSLTLIATANQGSEATYESGFVIDKFPISRPNLTFSTLTVSNMSPEDSSIYLCSVPDRHYGYTFGSGTRLTVV.

The V and J genes are TRBV5-4 and TRBJ2-7; tentatively, D is TRBD1 (6 bases). Trimming shortened V by 3 bases and J by 6 bases, and 13 bases separated the two germline ends. The CDR3 contains 13 residues. Per the germline V gene, CDR1 is SGHNT and CDR2 is YYREEE (reference sequence). The CDR3 sequence is CASSSGQMVEQYF. The CDR3 region has the DNA TGTGCCAGCAGCTCGGGACAAATGGTCGAGCAGTACTTC. The full variable domain, its missing parts supplied by reference TRBV5-4 and TRBJ2-7, is ETGVTQSPTHLIKTRGQQVTLRCSSQSGHNTVSWYQQALGQGPQFIFQYYREEENGRGNFPPRFSGLQFPNYSSELNVNALELDDSALYLCASSSGQMVEQYFGPGTRLTVT.

The CDR3 DNA is TGTGCCAGCAGAAGGGGGCCTTTCGATGGCTACACCTTC. Residues: CASRRGPFDGYTF. J is TRBJ1-2 and V is TRBV6-5; 7 nucleotides align to TRBD1. CDR1 and CDR2 from the germline V gene are MNHEY and SVGAGI. The CDR3 runs 13 residues. V was clipped by 6 bases and J by 6 bases; unmatched bases: 7.

The chain is built from TRBV19 and TRBJ2-7, with 9 bases fitting TRBD2. The CDR3 is made up of 15 amino acids. J gave up 1 base and V 4 bases, and 5 bases lay outside the gene matches. The V gene's germline CDR1 is LNHDA and CDR2 SQIVND (reference sequence). Here the CDR3 DNA reads TGTGCCAGTAGTAGGTTAGCGGGAGATTCCTACGAGCAGTACTTC. Translating it yields CASSRLAGDSYEQYF.

The chain links TRBV30 to TRBJ2-2; 7 bases align to TRBD2. Germline CDR1 and CDR2: GTSNPN and SVGIG (reference sequence). CDR3 size: 13 residues. V dropped 3 bases and J dropped 2; count of bases not matched to a gene: 0. CDR3 sequence (DNA): TGTGCCTGGAGGGGACTAAACACCGGGGAGCTGTTTTTT. Amino acids: CAWRGLNTGELFF.

The CDR3 DNA is TGTGCCAGCAGCTTATACTACACTAGCACAGATACGCAGTATTTT. Translating it yields CASSLYYTSTDTQYF. The rearrangement uses TRBV11-2 and TRBJ2-3; no reliable D call. This CDR3 region has 15 residues. V was pared by 2 bases and J by 0 bases, with 9 bases between. Germline-derived CDR1 and CDR2 are SGHAT and FQNNGV.

The chain carries TRBV7-2 and TRBJ1-3, with unresolved D. CDR3 length equals 15 residues. V lost 1 base to trimming and J lost 4 bases, with 11 bases between them. Per germline, CDR1 SGHTA and CDR2 FQGNSA. CDR3 sequence (DNA): TGTGCCAGCAGCTTAGGTACAGCACGCGGAAACACCATATATTTT. Residues: CASSLGTARGNTIYF.

The chain carries TRBV5-1 and TRBJ2-1; maybe TRBD2 (6 bases). The V gene lost 2 bases and the J gene lost 5 bases, with 17 bases spanning the gap. The V gene's germline CDR1 is SGHRS and CDR2 YFSETQ. The CDR3 sequence is 16 residues long. In nucleotides, the CDR3 is TGCGCCAGCAGCTTTGGTTTAGGGACTCAGAACAATGAGCAGTTCTTC. Translated, it gives CASSFGLGTQNNEQFF.

The chain combines TRBV30 with TRBJ2-3; D may be TRBD2 (5 bases). Germline lookup yields CDR1 GTSNPN and CDR2 SVGIG (reference sequence). V gave up 0 bases and J gave up 1 base, with 14 bases separating them. The CDR3 sequence is 16 residues long. CDR3 sequence (DNA): TGTGCCTGGAGTGTGGGTGGGAGCCCAGGCACAGATACGCAGTATTTT. This translates into CAWSVGGSPGTDTQYF.

This chain joins TRBV5-4 and TRBJ2-7; 7 bases fit TRBD1. The junction had 7 bases not matched to a gene; V was cut back by 4 bases and J by 6 bases. Germline CDR1 is SGHNT and CDR2 is YYREEE (reference sequence). The CDR3 sequence is 13 residues long. As DNA, the CDR3 is TGTGCCAGCAGCCAGAGACAGGGCCGCGAGCAGTACTTC. This gives the protein CASSQRQGREQYF. The full variable domain, in which reference TRBV5-4 and TRBJ2-7 provide the parts outside the CDR3, is ETGVTQSPTHLIKTRGQQVTLRCSSQSGHNTVSWYQQALGQGPQFIFQYYREEENGRGNFPPRFSGLQFPNYSSELNVNALELDDSALYLCASSQRQGREQYFGPGTRLTVT.